Ten or more counts support the clone carrying this T cell receptor beta chain. The antigen is not known. This sample is drawn from a study of T-cell reconstitution after alpha-beta-depleted transplantation in children. Study outcomes and limitations: Reportedly, roughly two months post-transplant, alpha-beta T cells arose from several hundred expanded graft clones. At day 60, the high TCRbeta diversity found in some patients originated from recipient T cells and thymic progenitors that had survived.

A TCRbeta library incorporating unique molecular identifiers was prepared. MiXCR, applied by TCRdb to the PCR reads, yields one record per CDR3 protein. The data hold 200,000 to 250,000 distinct CDR3 sequences, with approximately 8.9% observed a single time. The CDR3 loop spans 17 amino acids. V shed 6 bases, J shed 1 base, and the junction held 7 bases outside the gene matches. J is TRBJ2-1 and V is TRBV12-3 or TRBV12-4, with 12 bases aligning to TRBD2. The specimen was PBMCs, mostly from graft donor cells, collected 180 days after TCRalphabeta/CD19-depleted stem cell transplant. This sequence was found in a male patient between 10 and 17 years old who had a stem cell transplant for acute lymphoblastic leukemia, so the T cells may come from the graft donor. The CDR3 nucleotides read TGTGCCAGCAGAAAACTAGCGGGGGGAGTATCCTACAATGAGCAGTTCTTC. The encoded protein is CASRKLAGGVSYNEQFF.